The 20 T cell receptor beta chains below were found in one sample sequenced in a study of blood T cell repertoires in COVID-19. Measured with immunoSEQ multiplex PCR; TCRdb has only the in-frame clones, and not every one. Of approximately 120,000 clones listed, about 77% are singletons. Sequenced material: peripheral blood. The receptors were sampled from a human donor in a cohort sampled during active COVID-19.

The chain is built from TRBV6-5 and TRBJ2-5; 8 bases align to TRBD1. There are 15 residues in the CDR3. Germline V lookup: CDR1 MNHEY, CDR2 SVGAGI. Losses at the gene ends were 0 bases for V and 2 bases for J; bases not matched to a gene: 2. This chain's CDR3 is CASSYSNRGQETQYF. Here the CDR3 DNA reads TGTGCCAGCAGTTACTCGAACAGGGGGCAAGAGACCCAGTACTTC.

This clone has just a few counts. The V call is TRBV6-6, the J call TRBJ2-7, with D perhaps TRBD1 (6 bases). V lost 2 bases and J 8 bases, leaving 19 bases between the germline ends. Germline V gives CDR1 MNHNY, CDR2 SVGAGI (reference sequence). The CDR3 consists of 15 residues. CDR3 nucleotides: TGTGCCAGCAGTTACGAAATCAGGGGCCCACCACAGCAGTACTTC. Protein product: CASSYEIRGPPQQYF.

J is TRBJ1-2 and V is TRBV28; 7 positions match TRBD1. J gave up 13 bases and V 2 bases, and 7 bases lay outside the gene matches. This CDR3 is 12 amino acids long. The V gene's germline CDR1 is MDHEN and CDR2 SYDVKM. The CDR3 sequence is CASSLGTVSVTF. DNA for the CDR3: TGTGCCAGCAGTTTAGGGACAGTCTCCGTCACCTTC.

Here the CDR3 reads CASSLPGGNEQFF. The CDR3 bases are TGTGCCAGCTCACTTCCGGGGGGCAATGAGCAGTTCTTC. The rearrangement uses TRBV18 and TRBJ2-1; TRBD2 agrees at 7 bases. The germline V gene has CDR1 KGHSH and CDR2 LQKENI. This CDR3 has 13 amino acids. J lost 6 bases, V lost 4 bases, and 3 bases had no gene match.

The chain couples TRBV9 to TRBJ1-4; D gene uncertain. This CDR3 spans 15 amino acids. The ends were cut back, 0 bases at V and 4 bases at J, with 10 bases in the middle. In germline, CDR1 is SGDLS, CDR2 YYNGEE. The CDR3 nucleotides are TGTGCCAGCAGCGTAGACGTAGGGAGTAATGAAAAACTGTTTTTT. Residues: CASSVDVGSNEKLFF.

The V gene is TRBV3-1 (or the pseudogene TRBV3-2), the J gene TRBJ2-4, with a possible D match to TRBD1 (6 bases). Germline V gives CDR1 LGHDT, CDR2 YNNKEL (reference sequence). The CDR3 runs to 14 residues. V was shortened by 6 bases and J by 6 bases, with 15 bases between the two germline ends. As DNA, the CDR3 is TGTGCCAGCAGGTTGTCACAGGGCCGAAACATTCAGTACTTC. Protein sequence: CASRLSQGRNIQYF.

The V and J genes are TRBV29-1 and TRBJ1-2; TRBD1 aligns across 7 bases. V lost 3 bases and J lost 6; bases outside the gene matches: 1. Germline V CDR1 and CDR2: SQVTM, ANQGSEA. The length of the CDR3 is 11 residues. The CDR3 loop is CSVDDRDGYTF. CDR3 nucleotide sequence: TGCAGCGTTGACGACAGGGATGGCTACACCTTC. Filled out from reference TRBV29-1 and TRBJ1-2, the complete variable domain reads SAVISQKPSRDICQRGTSLTIQCQVDSQVTMMFWYRQQPGQSLTLIATANQGSEATYESGFVIDKFPISRPNLTFSTLTVSNMSPEDSSIYLCSVDDRDGYTFGSGTRLTVV.

V gene TRBV6-2 or TRBV6-3 combines with J gene TRBJ2-5; the D gene is possibly TRBD2 (6 bases). V dropped 2 bases and J dropped 2 bases, with 12 bases sitting between them. The CDR3 sequence is 15 residues long. Germline CDR1 MNHEY, CDR2 SVGEGT. CDR3 sequence: CASSYERVAQETQYF. In DNA, the CDR3 is TGTGCCAGCAGTTACGAGCGGGTGGCACAAGAGACCCAGTACTTC.

The rearrangement joins TRBV30 to TRBJ2-7; possibly TRBD1 for D (6 bases). CDR1 is GTSNPN, CDR2 SVGIG, per germline (reference sequence). The CDR3 extends over 11 amino acids. Between the trimmed V and J ends, which lost 7 bases and 3 bases, there was a span of 10 bases. The CDR3 protein is CASGVGYEQYF. As DNA, the CDR3 is TGTGCCTCAGGGGTCGGCTACGAGCAGTACTTC.

This clone showed up just a few times. This chain connects TRBV15 to TRBJ1-6; D is possibly TRBD1 (6 bases). V lost 9 bases and J 9 bases, leaving 18 bases between the germline ends. CDR1 LNHNV and CDR2 YYDKDF come from the germline V gene (reference sequence). The CDR3 spans 14 residues. The CDR3 protein is CATRLDLGGSPLHF. The CDR3 DNA reads as TGTGCCACTCGCCTTGACCTAGGGGGTTCACCCCTCCACTTT.

This clone was detected only once. The chain employs TRBV3-1 (or the pseudogene TRBV3-2) and TRBJ2-7; TRBD2 aligns across 12 bases. J gave up 3 bases and V 4 bases, and 13 bases lay outside the gene matches. Germline-derived CDR1 and CDR2 are LGHDT and YNNKEL (reference sequence). This CDR3 is 18 amino acids long. The CDR3 loop reads CASSPLMGGTSGHYEQYF. CDR3 nucleotides: TGTGCCAGCAGCCCCTTAATGGGGGGGACTAGCGGGCACTACGAGCAGTACTTC.

V and J are TRBV28 and TRBJ1-5, with D tentatively TRBD1 (6 bases). This CDR3 spans 12 amino acids. Trimming cost V 6 bases and J 6 bases, with 9 bases left between them. The germline CDR1 and CDR2 sequences are MDHEN and SYDVKM. CDR3: CASREGVQPQHF. The DNA of the CDR3 is TGTGCCAGCAGAGAGGGGGTTCAGCCCCAGCATTTT.

The rearrangement uses TRBV18 and TRBJ2-2; TRBD2 matches 10 bases. The CDR3 contains 17 residues. V dropped 3 bases and J dropped 3; count of bases not matched to a gene: 7. The germline gives CDR1 KGHSH, CDR2 LQKENI. This CDR3 is CASSPVLAGHHTGELFF. In DNA form, the CDR3 reads TGTGCCAGCTCACCCGTACTAGCGGGACACCACACCGGGGAGCTGTTTTTT.

CDR3 coding DNA: TGTGCCAGCAGTTCCTCGCTAGGACAGGCGGTGGATGGCTACACCTTC. Residues: CASSSSLGQAVDGYTF. This rearrangement joins TRBV6-5 to TRBJ1-2; 7 bases are a match to TRBD1. Germline lookup yields CDR1 MNHEY and CDR2 SVGAGI. The J segment lost 6 bases and the V segment lost 4 bases, leaving 14 bases of the junction unmatched. CDR3 length equals 16 residues.

V is TRBV5-1 and J is TRBJ2-3; the match to TRBD2 covers 8 bases. CDR3 length equals 16 residues. Trimming cost V 0 bases and J 0 bases; bases outside gene matches: 3. Germline loops: CDR1 SGHRS, CDR2 YFSETQ. The CDR3 bases are TGCGCCAGCAGCTTGGCCCTAGCGGGCAGCACAGATACGCAGTATTTT. Protein product: CASSLALAGSTDTQYF.

This chain connects TRBV6-1 to TRBJ1-2; a weak D match, TRBD1 (5 bases). CDR3 length: 14 amino acids. Germline V lookup: CDR1 MNHNS, CDR2 SASEGT. The ends were cut back, 1 base at V and 4 bases at J, with 10 bases in the middle. In DNA form, the CDR3 reads TGTGCCAGCAGTGAAGTTCAGGGCCCCTATGGCTACACCTTC. Translated: CASSEVQGPYGYTF.

The chain has TRBV28 and TRBJ2-7; a possible D gene is TRBD2 (7 bases). The V gene's germline CDR1 is MDHEN and CDR2 SYDVKM. Trimming took off 7 bases at V and 6 bases at J, with 19 bases between the two ends. This CDR3 contains 14 residues. The CDR3 loop is CASIRRGAGSEQYF. The CDR3 region has the DNA TGTGCCAGCATTCGCCGGGGGGCGGGTTCCGAGCAGTACTTC.

This chain links TRBV19 with TRBJ2-5, with 7 bases matching TRBD1. The CDR3 loop spans 16 amino acids. Germline V gene lookup returns CDR1 LNHDA and CDR2 SQIVND (reference sequence). V lost 5 bases and J lost 7; bases outside the gene matches: 16. The CDR3: CASSYPRRQGYGTQYF. The CDR3 nucleotides read TGTGCCAGTAGTTACCCACGTAGACAGGGTTATGGGACCCAGTACTTC. Full variable domain (rest looked up from reference TRBV19 and TRBJ2-5): DGGITQSPKYLFRKEGQNVTLSCEQNLNHDAMYWYRQDPGQGLRLIYYSQIVNDFQKGDIAEGYSVSREKKESFPLTVTSAQKNPTAFYLCASSYPRRQGYGTQYFGPGTRLLVL.

The chain joins TRBV11-2 to TRBJ2-7; D possibly corresponds to TRBD1 (6 bases). Germline V lookup: CDR1 SGHAT, CDR2 FQNNGV. The germline V and J ends were trimmed by 4 bases and 3 bases, with 13 bases remaining between them. CDR3 length: 14 amino acids. CDR3 in amino acids: CASSSNRVGYEQYF. For the CDR3, the DNA is TGTGCCAGCAGCTCTAACAGGGTAGGCTACGAGCAGTACTTC. The entire variable domain, with the rest obtained from reference TRBV11-2 and TRBJ2-7, is as follows: EAGVAQSPRYKIIEKRQSVAFWCNPISGHATLYWYQQILGQGPKLLIQFQNNGVVDDSQLPKDRFSAERLKGVDSTLKIQPAKLEDSAVYLCASSSNRVGYEQYFGPGTRLTVT.

This rearrangement joins TRBV3-1 (or the pseudogene TRBV3-2) to TRBJ1-4, with 9 bases aligning to TRBD1. This CDR3 is 14 amino acids long. V trimming: 8 bases; J trimming: 7 bases; junction bases outside the gene matches: 8. Per germline, CDR1 LGHDT and CDR2 YNNKEL (reference sequence). CDR3 protein: CASHNRGRSEKLFF. The CDR3 DNA is TGTGCCAGCCATAACAGGGGGCGTAGTGAAAAACTGTTTTTT.